Shown below are 16 T cell receptor beta chains from a single sample sequenced in a study of Tregs in tolerant kidney transplant recipients. Libraries were prepared by immunoSEQ multiplex PCR; TCRdb keeps only in-frame clonotypes and omits some of them. The table includes some 69,000 clones, roughly 84% detected once. The sequenced sample consisted of CD4+ T cells from blood. Receptors were obtained from a human donor in good health.

The chain uses TRBV18 and TRBJ1-2; 8 bases map to TRBD1. Germline CDR1 KGHSH, CDR2 LQKENI. The CDR3 consists of 16 residues. The V segment lost 3 bases and the J segment 7 bases; nucleotides outside the gene matches: 13. CDR3 bases: TGTGCCAGCTCACCTATGGGTGGGACAGGTATGAGTGGCTACACCTTC. Encoded protein: CASSPMGGTGMSGYTF. Looking up the rest from reference TRBV18 and TRBJ1-2 gives the full variable domain: NAGVMQNPRHLVRRRGQEARLRCSPMKGHSHVYWYRQLPEEGLKFMVYLQKENIIDESGMPKERFSAEFPKEGPSILRIQQVVRGDSAAYFCASSPMGGTGMSGYTFGSGTRLTVV.

The genes are TRBV7-3 and TRBJ1-1, with D unclear. V was clipped by 6 bases and J by 3 bases, with 11 bases between them. This CDR3 contains 13 residues. Germline V gene lookup returns CDR1 SGHTA and CDR2 FQGTGA. The CDR3: CASSPSLDTEAFF. CDR3 nucleotides: TGTGCCAGCAGTCCCAGTTTGGACACTGAAGCTTTCTTT.

This clone was detected only once. The chain couples TRBV4-1 to TRBJ2-6; 9 bases fit TRBD1. Trimming took 1 base from V and 2 from J; bases not matched to a gene: 9. This CDR3 contains 19 residues. Germline V gene lookup returns CDR1 MGHRA and CDR2 YSYEKL. The CDR3 coding sequence is TGCGCCAGCAGCCAAGGTATTCCGGGACAGGGAGCTGGGGCCAACGTCCTGACTTTC. Translating it yields CASSQGIPGQGAGANVLTF.

V usage is TRBV6-5 and J usage is TRBJ2-7; TRBD1 might be the D (6 bases). This CDR3 spans 14 amino acids. Per germline, CDR1 MNHEY and CDR2 SVGAGI. The V end lost 7 bases, the J end lost 2 bases, and 15 bases lay between the germline ends. CDR3 residues: CASTRPGVTYEQYF. The DNA for the CDR3 is TGTGCCAGCACTAGACCAGGGGTCACCTACGAGCAGTACTTC.

This sequence joins TRBV9 and TRBJ2-5; a possible D gene is TRBD1 (5 bases). This CDR3 comprises 18 residues. V was trimmed by 0 bases and J by 0 bases, leaving 18 bases between them. Per germline, CDR1 SGDLS and CDR2 YYNGEE. The CDR3 protein is CASSVADRSGLYQETQYF. CDR3 nucleotide sequence: TGTGCCAGCAGCGTAGCAGATCGGTCAGGGTTGTACCAAGAGACCCAGTACTTC.

The chain combines TRBV19 with TRBJ2-7; possibly TRBD1 or TRBD2 for D (5 bases each). This CDR3 contains 14 residues. CDR1 LNHDA and CDR2 SQIVND come from the germline V gene (reference sequence). Trimming removed 6 bases from V and 4 bases from J, with 16 bases in between. The CDR3 DNA reads as TGTGCCAGTAGGAGGGAAACAGGAAATTACGAGCAGTACTTC. This codes for CASRRETGNYEQYF. Filled out from reference TRBV19 and TRBJ2-7, the complete variable domain reads DGGITQSPKYLFRKEGQNVTLSCEQNLNHDAMYWYRQDPGQGLRLIYYSQIVNDFQKGDIAEGYSVSREKKESFPLTVTSAQKNPTAFYLCASRRETGNYEQYFGPGTRLTVT.

The chain combines TRBV6-1 with TRBJ1-1; the match to TRBD1 covers 9 bases. Trimming removed 0 bases from V and 9 bases from J; junction bases left unmatched: 5. The CDR3 has 14 amino acids. Germline values: CDR1 MNHNS, CDR2 SASEGT. The CDR3 coding sequence is TGTGCCAGCAGTGAAGCGCTCGGACAGGGGAAAGCTTTCTTT. Translation gives CASSEALGQGKAFF.

The chain carries TRBV14 and TRBJ1-3; TRBD1 agrees at 7 bases. J was trimmed by 0 bases and V by 4 bases; bases with no gene match: 6. Per the germline V gene, CDR1 is SGHDN and CDR2 is FVKESK. The CDR3 consists of 16 residues. The chain's CDR3 is CASSPGQPNSGNTIYF. The CDR3 coding sequence is TGTGCCAGCAGCCCGGGACAGCCGAACTCTGGAAACACCATATATTTT.

A single count supports this clone. The chain recombines TRBV9 with TRBJ2-3; possible D gene TRBD2, 5 bases. The CDR3 spans 15 residues. The ends were cut back, 4 bases at V and 1 base at J, with 13 bases in the middle. Germline V CDR1 and CDR2: SGDLS, YYNGEE. DNA for the CDR3: TGTGCCAGCAGCCCTAGCTTTTTTGGCACAGATACGCAGTATTTT. It is translated as CASSPSFFGTDTQYF.

Many counts were recorded for this clone. The rearrangement joins TRBV28 to TRBJ1-2; tentative D call: TRBD1 (6 bases). Germline CDR1 reads MDHEN; CDR2 reads SYDVKM. This CDR3 region has 12 residues. Trimming removed 6 bases at V and 4 bases at J, with 9 bases between. The CDR3 sequence: CASRNRVYGYTF. Here the CDR3 DNA reads TGTGCCAGCAGAAACAGGGTCTATGGCTACACCTTC.

This clone occurred once. This sequence joins TRBV4-1 and TRBJ1-2, with D possibly matching TRBD1 (6 bases). CDR3 length equals 17 residues. CDR1 is MGHRA and CDR2 is YSYEKL in the germline V gene. Trimming took off 0 bases at V and 4 bases at J, with 18 bases between the two ends. The CDR3 DNA reads as TGCGCCAGCAGCCAAGATGGAATAGGGGGGGTCGGCTATGGCTACACCTTC. Translating gives CASSQDGIGGVGYGYTF.

DNA for the CDR3: TGTGCCAGCAGGGGGACCGATCCCCCAGATACGCAGTATTTT. Translated: CASRGTDPPDTQYF. V usage is TRBV6-5 and J usage is TRBJ2-3; D could derive from TRBD1 or TRBD2 (5 bases each). Per the germline V gene, CDR1 is MNHEY and CDR2 is SVGAGI. With 6 bases removed from V and 4 bases from J, the gap between germline ends came to 14 bases. CDR3 length equals 14 residues.

A word on this clone: Other DNA sequences in this sample translate to the same CDR3. J is TRBJ2-6 and V is TRBV11-2; D is undetermined. There are 14 residues in the CDR3. Germline-derived CDR1 and CDR2 are SGHAT and FQNNGV. V was pared by 2 bases and J by 2 bases, with 4 bases between. The CDR3 sequence is CASSLSAGANVLTF. The CDR3 nucleotides are TGTGCCAGCAGCTTAAGTGCTGGGGCCAACGTCCTGACTTTC.

The CDR3 DNA reads TGTGCCAGCAGACGACCGGGACTACGCACAGATACGCAGTATTTT. Translating it yields CASRRPGLRTDTQYF. This chain uses TRBV11-2 with TRBJ2-3, with 7 bases matching TRBD2. The CDR3 covers 15 residues. Per the germline V gene, CDR1 is SGHAT and CDR2 is FQNNGV. J lost 1 base, V lost 6 bases, and 7 bases had no gene match.

The chain combines TRBV10-2 with TRBJ2-5; TRBD1 matches 8 bases. The better agreement between TRBJ2-7 and the DNA end casts doubt on the J call. Germline assignment: CDR1 WSHSY and CDR2 SAAADI. The CDR3 length is 14 residues. Here the CDR3 reads CASSELQGAYEQYF. DNA for the CDR3: TGCGCCAGCAGTGAGTTACAGGGGGCCTACGAGCAGTACTTC.

V usage is TRBV7-2 and J usage is TRBJ2-1; the D gene is possibly TRBD2 (5 bases). Germline V gene data show CDR1 as SGHTA and CDR2 as FQGNSA. The CDR3 loop spans 11 amino acids. Trimming removed 5 bases from V and 10 bases from J, with 9 bases in between. The CDR3: CASSERKEQFF. The CDR3 DNA reads as TGTGCCAGCAGCGAGCGGAAGGAGCAGTTCTTC.